Shown below are 29 T cell receptor beta chains from a single sample sequenced in a study of CD8 T cells in ankylosing spondylitis (dated 2017 in TCRdb). The library relied on 5' RACE. TCRdb names Illumina HiSeq 2500 as the instrument used. The raw public data were reprocessed by TCRdb itself: fastp quality trimming at Q25, MiXCR clonotype calling, in-frame beta chains only. Rows merge per CDR3 protein into single entries with the most common DNA and genes. In this sample the table shows approximately 350,000 distinct CDR3 sequences, approximately 15% of which occur a single time. Less than 1.1% of the sample lies in the top ten. The sample was blood, either unsorted or a sorted T cell fraction (not recorded which). Receptors originate from a male donor with ankylosing spondylitis or in good health (not recorded which).

This chain connects TRBV6-5 to TRBJ1-1; maybe TRBD1 (5 bases). The germline V gene has CDR1 MNHEY and CDR2 SVGAGI. The CDR3 sequence is 14 residues long. Trimming removed 2 bases at V and 5 bases at J, with 12 bases between. The DNA for the CDR3 is TGTGCCAGCAGTTACGGGGGTTTGAGTACTGAAGCTTTCTTT. This sequence encodes CASSYGGLSTEAFF.

This chain joins TRBV5-1 and TRBJ2-3; tentatively, D is TRBD2 (5 bases). Germline V gene data show CDR1 as SGHRS and CDR2 as YFSETQ. V dropped 4 bases and J dropped 5 bases, with 20 bases sitting between them. The CDR3 consists of 16 residues. The CDR3 spells CASSLDDGFSGDTQYF. The CDR3 nucleotides are TGCGCCAGCAGCCTGGATGACGGGTTCAGCGGAGATACGCAGTATTTT.

This clonotype was picked up a small number of times. The CDR3 nucleotides read TGTGCCATCGGACAGGGGATCGTAGATACGCAGTATTTT. Protein sequence: CAIGQGIVDTQYF. The genes are TRBV10-3 and TRBJ2-3; 9 nucleotides align to TRBD1. The CDR3 is made up of 13 amino acids. Germline CDR1 reads ENHRY; CDR2 reads SYGVKD. The V segment lost 8 bases and the J segment 5 bases; nucleotides outside the gene matches: 5.

This clonotype was counted a few times. The chain carries TRBV25-1 and TRBJ2-3; 9 nucleotides line up with TRBD2. Trimming removed 8 bases from V and 2 bases from J; junction bases left unmatched: 8. This CDR3 is built from 15 residues. Germline loops: CDR1 MGHDK, CDR2 SYGVNS. As DNA, the CDR3 is TGTGCCAGCCTTAGCGGGAGTCGACACACAGATACGCAGTATTTT. This encodes CASLSGSRHTDTQYF. Complete variable domain (other parts from reference TRBV25-1 and TRBJ2-3): EADIYQTPRYLVIGTGKKITLECSQTMGHDKMYWYQQDPGMELHLIHYSYGVNSTEKGDLSSESTVSRIRTEHFPLTLESARPSHTSQYLCASLSGSRHTDTQYFGPGTRLTVL.

There are many counts of this clonotype. V and J are TRBV4-2 and TRBJ2-1; 9 nucleotides line up with TRBD1. Per germline, CDR1 LGHNA and CDR2 YNFKEQ. Germline trimming cut 1 base from V and 10 bases from J; bases unmatched to any gene: 5. The CDR3 has 14 amino acids. As DNA, the CDR3 is TGTGCCAGCAGCCAAGGATGGGACAGGGTAGAGCAGTTCTTC. It yields the protein CASSQGWDRVEQFF.

This clonotype was observed a few times. The J gene is TRBJ1-1, the V gene TRBV5-1; TRBD1 is a possible D gene (6 bases). V gave up 4 bases and J gave up 0 bases, with 13 bases separating them. The CDR3 covers 15 residues. The germline V gene encodes CDR1 SGHRS and CDR2 YFSETQ. CDR3 residues: CASSLLDSMNTEAFF. CDR3 bases: TGCGCCAGCAGCCTACTGGACAGCATGAACACTGAAGCTTTCTTT.

This clonotype has more than one count but fewer than ten. The chain couples TRBV5-1 to TRBJ1-2; the D gene is possibly TRBD1 (6 bases). Trimming shortened V by 7 bases and J by 3 bases, and 16 bases separated the two germline ends. The CDR3 is 14 residues long. Germline V gene lookup returns CDR1 SGHRS and CDR2 YFSETQ. For the CDR3, the DNA is TGCGCCAGCGCGATAACAGGGTACGACTATGGCTACACCTTC. Its protein is CASAITGYDYGYTF.

This clonotype was counted a few times. V gene TRBV5-6 combines with J gene TRBJ1-6, with TRBD1 identical over 7 bases. Looked up from germline, CDR1 is SGHDT and CDR2 is YYEEEE. The trim removed 5 bases at V and 10 bases at J, leaving 9 bases unmatched. The CDR3 consists of 14 residues. CDR3 bases: TGTGCCAGCAGGAGACAGGGCCCACAATCACCCCTCCACTTT. Translating gives CASRRQGPQSPLHF.

This clonotype was seen a few times. The chain has TRBV14 and TRBJ1-1, with TRBD1 matching 10 bases. V lost 3 bases and J lost 6; bases outside the gene matches: 4. Germline CDR1 SGHDN, CDR2 FVKESK. The CDR3 loop spans 14 amino acids. The CDR3 region has the DNA TGTGCCAGCAGCCACGACAGGGGGCTATCTGAAGCTTTCTTT. Its translation: CASSHDRGLSEAFF.

This clonotype was recorded a few times. This chain connects TRBV15 to TRBJ2-7; no firm D call. This CDR3 is 14 amino acids long. Trimming removed 0 bases at V and 6 bases at J, with 12 bases between. Germline V gene data show CDR1 as LNHNV and CDR2 as YYDKDF (reference sequence). CDR3 loop: CATSRDTFIGEQYF. The CDR3 region has the DNA TGTGCCACCAGCAGAGATACGTTTATCGGCGAGCAGTACTTC.

This chain connects TRBV20-1 to TRBJ2-6, with D possibly TRBD1 on 5 matching bases. CDR3 length: 16 amino acids. Germline values: CDR1 DFQATT, CDR2 SNEGSKA (reference sequence). Trimming removed 2 bases from V and 2 bases from J, with 13 bases in between. DNA of the CDR3: TGCAGTGCTAGACCTATCTCAGGGCCTGGGGCCAACGTCCTGACTTTC. Amino acids: CSARPISGPGANVLTF.

The gene calls are TRBV12-3 or TRBV12-4 and TRBJ2-1; tentative D call: TRBD2 (6 bases). The CDR3 contains 19 residues. V dropped 2 bases and J dropped 1 base, with 21 bases sitting between them. This chain's CDR3 is CASSLKVLGGRGSYNEQFF. CDR3 nucleotide sequence: TGTGCCAGCAGTTTAAAAGTGCTGGGAGGCCGTGGGTCCTACAATGAGCAGTTCTTC.

This chain uses TRBV12-3 or TRBV12-4 with TRBJ2-1; TRBD2 matches at 7 bases. The CDR3 totals 18 residues. CDR3 amino acids: CTCSLVKRGLGPDNEQFF. CDR3 coding DNA: TGTACCTGCAGTTTAGTTAAACGAGGACTAGGACCCGACAATGAGCAGTTCTTC.

This clonotype appeared a few times. The V call is TRBV15, the J call TRBJ2-3; TRBD1 aligns across 7 bases. CDR1 LNHNV and CDR2 YYDKDF come from the germline V gene (reference sequence). This CDR3 comprises 16 residues. With 3 bases clipped from V and 1 base from J, the junction kept 7 bases outside the gene matches. Here the CDR3 reads CATSREYRGGTDTQYF. CDR3 coding DNA: TGTGCCACCAGCAGGGAATACAGGGGTGGCACAGATACGCAGTATTTT.

V gene TRBV15 combines with J gene TRBJ2-7, with TRBD1 matching 7 bases. Trimming cost V 5 bases and J 2 bases; bases outside gene matches: 12. Germline CDR1 reads LNHNV; CDR2 reads YYDKDF (reference sequence). This CDR3 region has 16 residues. The CDR3 sequence: CATSSLKGQYAYEQYF. As DNA, the CDR3 is TGTGCCACCAGCTCTTTAAAGGGACAGTACGCCTACGAGCAGTACTTC.

The chain employs TRBV3-1 and TRBJ1-2; D gene ambiguous. Germline assignment: CDR1 LGHDT and CDR2 YNNKEL (reference sequence). This CDR3 has 13 amino acids. The V end was cut by 0 bases, the J end by 8 bases, with 10 bases between. The CDR3 DNA is TGTGCCAGCAGCCAAGAACAGAACATAGGCTACACCTTC. Its translation: CASSQEQNIGYTF.

This clonotype was detected only a few times. The chain employs TRBV24-1 and TRBJ1-5; 9 bases line up with TRBD1. J gave up 5 bases and V 2 bases, and 12 bases lay outside the gene matches. Germline loops: CDR1 KGHDR, CDR2 SFDVKD. This CDR3 has 18 amino acids. The CDR3 protein is CATSDSSWDRVRHQPQHF. In DNA, the CDR3 is TGTGCCACCAGTGATTCGTCCTGGGACAGGGTACGCCATCAGCCCCAGCATTTT.

The chain couples TRBV12-3 or TRBV12-4 to TRBJ2-3; 9 nucleotides align to TRBD1. J lost 5 bases, V lost 1 base, and 1 base had no gene match. The CDR3 loop spans 14 amino acids. Here the CDR3 DNA reads TGTGCCAGCAGTTTAGACAGGGGGCGAGATACGCAGTATTTT. This gives the protein CASSLDRGRDTQYF.

The chain combines TRBV20-1 with TRBJ2-3; 8 bases align to TRBD2. CDR3 length equals 16 residues. Losses at the gene ends were 4 bases for V and 5 bases for J; bases not matched to a gene: 14. In germline, CDR1 is DFQATT, CDR2 SNEGSKA (reference sequence). The CDR3 is CSAKSTGGPRIDTQYF. The CDR3 DNA reads as TGCAGTGCTAAAAGTACGGGGGGGCCGAGGATAGATACGCAGTATTTT.

This clonotype was seen more than once but under ten times. The chain employs TRBV6-5 and TRBJ1-4; 11 nucleotides agree with TRBD1. The CDR3 spans 17 residues. Trimming at V came to 0 bases and at J to 7 bases, leaving 7 bases not matched to a gene. Germline V lookup: CDR1 MNHEY, CDR2 SVGAGI. The CDR3 loop reads CASSYSIGQGAGEKLFF. CDR3 sequence (DNA): TGTGCCAGCAGTTACTCCATTGGACAGGGGGCAGGTGAAAAACTGTTTTTT.

This clonotype occurred a few times. The chain has TRBV12-3 or TRBV12-4 and TRBJ1-3, with D unresolved. The CDR3 totals 14 residues. V dropped 8 bases and J dropped 0 bases, with 11 bases sitting between them. CDR3 loop: CASGNTFSGNTIYF. The CDR3 nucleotides are TGTGCCAGCGGCAACACGTTCTCTGGAAACACCATATATTTT.

This clonotype was seen more than once but under ten times. V and J are TRBV5-1 and TRBJ1-4; 8 bases line up with TRBD1. Germline V gene sequence: CDR1 SGHRS, CDR2 YFSETQ. J lost 3 bases, V lost 0 bases, and 4 bases had no gene match. The CDR3 has 16 amino acids. CDR3 protein: CASSLGQGAPNEKLFF. The CDR3 bases are TGCGCCAGCAGCTTGGGGCAGGGGGCGCCTAATGAAAAACTGTTTTTT.

This clonotype was detected a few times. This chain uses TRBV30 with TRBJ2-1; D possibly corresponds to TRBD2 (6 bases). V was trimmed by 2 bases and J by 2 bases, leaving 13 bases between them. Germline-derived CDR1 and CDR2 are GTSNPN and SVGIG (reference sequence). The CDR3 loop spans 15 amino acids. CDR3 in DNA: TGTGCCTGGAGTTTAACTAGCAGGGCCTACAATGAGCAGTTCTTC. It translates to CAWSLTSRAYNEQFF.

The chain combines TRBV12-5 with TRBJ2-7; D not certain. CDR1 LGHNT and CDR2 FRNRAP come from the germline V gene. The CDR3 loop spans 13 amino acids. The V end lost 5 bases, the J end lost 6 bases, and 14 bases lay between the germline ends. The CDR3 reads CASGPLTPSEQYF. The CDR3, as DNA: TGTGCTAGTGGTCCCCTCACACCCTCCGAGCAGTACTTC. The full variable domain, its missing parts supplied by reference TRBV12-5 and TRBJ2-7, is DARVTQTPRHKVTEMGQEVTMRCQPILGHNTVFWYRQTMMQGLELLAYFRNRAPLDDSGMPKDRFSAEMPDATLATLKIQPSEPRDSAVYFCASGPLTPSEQYFGPGTRLTVT.

The chain joins TRBV20-1 to TRBJ2-3; possible D gene TRBD2, 7 bases. The CDR3 is 13 amino acids. Per the germline V gene, CDR1 is DFQATT and CDR2 is SNEGSKA (reference sequence). CDR3 protein: CIPYGGLTNTQYF. The DNA of the CDR3 is TGCATTCCCTACGGGGGGCTAACGAATACGCAGTATTTT.

This clonotype was recorded a few times. This chain uses TRBV7-9 with TRBJ2-7; the D gene is possibly TRBD2 (6 bases). V lost 1 base and J lost 5, with 12 bases in between. The CDR3 extends over 14 amino acids. Looked up from germline, CDR1 is SEHNR and CDR2 is FQNEAQ (reference sequence). The CDR3 bases are TGTGCCAGCAGCTTAGTCGGGAGCCTCCACGAGCAGTACTTC. Encoded protein: CASSLVGSLHEQYF.

The chain joins TRBV6-2 or TRBV6-3 to TRBJ2-1; 7 bases line up with TRBD2. The V gene end was trimmed by 4 bases and the J gene end by 9 bases; junction bases not matched to a gene: 6. The CDR3 has 13 residues. Germline V gene sequence: CDR1 MNHEY, CDR2 SVGEGT. The CDR3 nucleotides read TGTGCCAGCAGTTGGACTAGGTCGGTTGAGCAGTTCTTC. It is translated as CASSWTRSVEQFF.

The chain carries TRBV4-2 and TRBJ1-1; maybe TRBD1 (5 bases). Germline V gene data show CDR1 as LGHNA and CDR2 as YNFKEQ. V was cut by 1 base and J by 8 bases, with 17 bases left in between. The CDR3 runs 15 residues. In nucleotides, the CDR3 is TGTGCCAGCAGCCAAGTTGGGGGGTCCTCCCCCGAAGCTTTCTTT. Encoded protein: CASSQVGGSSPEAFF.

This clonotype came up a few times. The V gene is TRBV5-1, the J gene TRBJ2-7; D unclear. Trimming left V 1 base short and J 7 bases short, with 12 bases between. CDR1 and CDR2 from the germline V gene are SGHRS and YFSETQ. The CDR3 runs 13 residues. The CDR3 sequence is CASSLNVPGEQYF. In nucleotides, the CDR3 is TGCGCCAGCAGCTTGAACGTTCCCGGGGAGCAGTACTTC.